What follows is one T cell receptor (beta chain) and its context. The antigen this receptor binds is unknown. Base qualities were left out, and no much larger clone turns up one base away. The immunoSEQ Assay, a bias-controlled multiplex PCR, was used to amplify TCRbeta CDR3 regions from genomic DNA. The original methods were these. The number of nucleated cells in each sample was estimated from the amplification of reference gene primers within the assay. Sequence reads were collapsed and filtered to measure the absolute abundance of every unique TCRbeta CDR3 rearrangement. For each sample, productive Simpson clonality was calculated by taking the square root of Simpson's diversity index across productive rearrangements. TCRdb obtained this table from immuneACCESS and retained in-frame rearrangements with V and J assigned. These tables miss some clones; where compared with another copy, unresolved V genes account for less than half of the shortfall, and the remainder is unexplained. The V and J calls and clone size are taken from that table; D and trimming were inferred from the DNA. Within this sample are over 30,000 clones, with about 90% of them counted one time only. The ten largest clones capture roughly a tenth of the sample.

Whole blood was collected in K2EDTA tubes by collaborating institutions according to the institutions' own protocols. Collaborator samples were shipped for TCRbeta analysis as frozen whole blood, isolated PBMCs, or DNA extracted from either sample type. Unmatched junction bases come to 17, with V trimmed by 4 bases and J by 4 bases. Counted from cysteine to phenylalanine, this CDR3 has 19 amino acids. Of all the DNA, just the CDR3 is kept, 57 bases in frame from base 1. The germline V gene (reference sequence) gives CDR1 as SGHNT and CDR2 as YYREEE. This specimen belongs to a study of blood T cell repertoires in COVID-19 (dated by TCRdb to between 2020 and 2021). Context from the whole study: Samples covering the acute and convalescent phases of COVID-19 were provided by collaborators in the United States, Italy and Spain. Sample metadata almost always included a de-identified subject ID, COVID-19 status, age in years and sex. The samples were drawn from two sources: the first 160 participants of the ongoing ImmuneRACE study, and 1,000 to 1,500 subjects contributed by 6 global collaborators. Deeply sampled blood TCRbeta repertoires from subjects exposed to, actively infected with, or recovered from COVID-19 were included in the dataset. The material from the prospective study consisted of cDNA or gDNA derived from T cells, B-cell-depleted T cells, or PBMCs. Where available, HLA class I and class II types were taken from metadata supplied by the sample provider and were not determined by assay-based typing. The repertoires were made available in a free public database intended to serve as a resource for research on the immune response to SARS-CoV-2.

Overall results and qualifications from the work: The quantity of clinical and demographic metadata differed by source and by participant and was supplied without curation.

The specimen sequenced was peripheral blood. This TCR came from an elderly man with active COVID-19. The chain is made from TRBV5-4 and TRBJ2-1, and 10 junction bases match TRBD2. The sequence in DNA is TGTGCCAGCAGCATCGGGACATCTTTCCTACTAGCGGGATACAATGAGCAGTTCTTC. It specifies CASSIGTSFLLAGYNEQFF.